This TCR beta chain was identified during a study of Ad26.COV2.S vaccination and SARS-CoV-2 variants. In the study overall: The donor belonged to the COV1001 Ad26.COV2.S trial arm. The study gave Ad26.COV2.S intramuscularly, once or twice 56 days apart.

Treatment of the sample: over 15 received Ad26.COV2.S at low or high dose, single or two shots; several received placebo; per-sample allocation not given. Vaccine and placebo recipients were sampled on day 63 after the first injection. This clone was seen just once. Its cognate antigen is unknown. Study results and limitations: Post-vaccination spike-specific CD8+ and CD4+ T cell responses reportedly had substantial breadth. Similar non-spike TCR breadth was seen in vaccine and placebo recipients.

This table comes from immunoSEQ multiplex PCR, and its TCRdb copy is limited to in-frame clones, with some not included. The sample shows roughly 380,000 clones, over 75% of them seen only once. V dropped 4 bases and J dropped 4 bases, with 17 bases sitting between them. The CDR3 length is 16 residues. Per the germline V gene, CDR1 is SGHAT and CDR2 is FQNNGV. The source is a person aged 18-65 years who received the Ad26.COV2.S COVID-19 vaccine or a placebo. This chain links TRBV11-2 with TRBJ2-1; D is perhaps TRBD1 (5 bases). Material: peripheral blood, obtained in a trial of Ad26.COV2.S vaccine versus placebo. The DNA for the CDR3 is TGTGCCAGCAGCTCCGCGGAGTGGGGCCCGTACAATGAGCAGTTCTTC. Its protein product is CASSSAEWGPYNEQFF.